Following are 3 T cell receptor beta chains from one sample sequenced in a study (dated by TCRdb to about 2016). The library came from RT-PCR. Data came from an Illumina MiSeq. The public reads were reprocessed in TCRdb via fastp at Q25 and MiXCR, keeping in-frame beta chains. Rows with one shared CDR3 protein collapse into an entry with the most common genes and DNA. The sample has 550,000 to 750,000 distinct CDR3 sequences on record, 13% to 15% of them singletons. Roughly 3.9% of the sample is taken by the ten largest. Sequenced material: memory CD4+ T cells from blood. These receptors originate from a female donor in good health, serving as a healthy control.

This clonotype was seen a few times. The chain links TRBV9 to TRBJ2-7; D might be TRBD1 (6 bases). The ends were cut back, 4 bases at V and 4 bases at J, with 15 bases in the middle. Germline CDR1 and CDR2: SGDLS and YYNGEE. CDR3 length: 14 residues. The CDR3 coding sequence is TGTGCCAGCAGCCCTCAAGAGGGGGTTTACGAGCAGTACTTC. This gives the protein CASSPQEGVYEQYF.

The V and J genes are TRBV25-1 and TRBJ1-2; 10 positions agree with TRBD1. CDR1 and CDR2 (germline): MGHDK, SYGVNS. This CDR3 contains 13 residues. The junction had 3 bases not matched to a gene; V was cut back by 4 bases and J by 7 bases. The CDR3 coding sequence is TGTGCCAGCAGTGGACAGGGGGCATTTGGCTACACCTTC. Its translation: CASSGQGAFGYTF.

This clonotype was detected a few times. The chain couples TRBV20-1 to TRBJ1-1; perhaps TRBD1 as D (6 bases). The V end lost 0 bases, the J end lost 4 bases, and 9 bases lay between the germline ends. This CDR3 region has 13 residues. CDR1 is DFQATT, CDR2 SNEGSKA, per germline (reference sequence). The CDR3 protein is CSARDGRGTEAFF. CDR3 in DNA: TGCAGTGCTAGAGACGGCAGGGGCACTGAAGCTTTCTTT.